The sequence of this T cell receptor (beta chain) was determined in a study of T cell responses to AZD1222 COVID-19 vaccine. The method was immunoSEQ multiplex PCR; TCRdb's version includes in-frame clones alone and lacks a portion of them. Of more than 70,000 clones in the sample, 70% to 90% were seen once. Note on this clone: What it binds is unknown.

General study findings and limits: Spike as a whole was targeted by vaccine-associated CD4 TCRs, dominant at 160-218 and 743-854. Sampled repertoires all dated from after the peak T cell response.

This sample comprised peripheral blood, obtained on day 0 of MenACWY control vaccination. The TCR originated in an adult in good health.

The CDR3 DNA reads as TGTGCCAGCAGCTTAGAAGGGTGGAATTTCGACGAGCAGTACTTC. Protein product: CASSLEGWNFDEQYF. This chain joins TRBV7-2 and TRBJ2-7; D is undetermined. The germline V gene has CDR1 SGHTA and CDR2 FQGNSA. This CDR3 contains 15 residues. The germline V and J ends were trimmed by 1 base and 5 bases, with 15 bases remaining between them.